Reported below is one TCR beta chain. The source of the sample is a study of T cell clonotyping in hematopoietic cell transplantation. CDR3 length: 17 amino acids. Germline CDR1 reads SEHNR; CDR2 reads FQNEAQ (reference sequence). V lost 0 bases, J lost 0 bases, and 12 bases lay in between. The assay was immunoSEQ multiplex PCR, and TCRdb's table has in-frame clones only and misses some. The data contain roughly 5,000 clones, 89% of them seen just once; the ten biggest clones take up 20% to 30%. The gene calls are TRBV7-9 and TRBJ1-3; TRBD1 is a possible D gene (6 bases). Sequenced material: peripheral blood mononuclear cells, taken 100 days after allogeneic stem cell transplant. The origin of this receptor is a male patient aged 70 to 85 who had an allogeneic stem cell transplant from an unrelated donor, so T cells may come from the graft donor. Some clones in this sample may be carry-over from other donors' samples. CDR3 bases: TGTGCCAGCAGCTTAGCGGGGGGGACATTCTCTGGAAACACCATATATTTT. Translating gives CASSLAGGTFSGNTIYF.